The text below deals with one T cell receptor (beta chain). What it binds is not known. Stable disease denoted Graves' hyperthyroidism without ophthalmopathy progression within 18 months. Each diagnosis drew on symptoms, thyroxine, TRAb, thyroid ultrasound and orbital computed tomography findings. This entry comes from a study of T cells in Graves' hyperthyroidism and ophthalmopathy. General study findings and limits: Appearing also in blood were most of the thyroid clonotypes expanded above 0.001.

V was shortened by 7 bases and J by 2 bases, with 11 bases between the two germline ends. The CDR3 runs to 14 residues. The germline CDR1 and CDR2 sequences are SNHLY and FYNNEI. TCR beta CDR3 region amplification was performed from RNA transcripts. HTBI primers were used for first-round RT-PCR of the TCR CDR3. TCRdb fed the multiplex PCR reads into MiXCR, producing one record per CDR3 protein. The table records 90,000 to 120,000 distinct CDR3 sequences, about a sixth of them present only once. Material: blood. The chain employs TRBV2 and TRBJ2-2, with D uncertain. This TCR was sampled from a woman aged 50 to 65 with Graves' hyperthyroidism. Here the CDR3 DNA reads TGTGCCAGCACCGTGTTGGCTAACACCGGGGAGCTGTTTTTT. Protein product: CASTVLANTGELFF.